The rows below give T cell receptor beta chains drawn from one sample of a study of T-cell memory formation after mild COVID-19. Each CDR3 protein gets one entry after TCRdb re-called the 5' RACE reads with MiXCR. The sample records 200,000 to 250,000 distinct CDR3 sequences, over 7.5% being singletons. Sequenced sample: PBMCs or a T cell subset sorted from them (not recorded which). The receptors come from a man between 18 and 35 years old who had mild COVID-19 (a few samples of this study predate the infection). Cell type and time point are not known. Each CDR3 is given with its conserved first and last residue. A D gene is named only where the DNA matches it firmly. Size is stated for part of the rows, as once, few or many counts, or as a class when the clone is expanded.

CDR3nt	CDR3aa	abundance	d_gene	v_gene	j_gene
TGCGCCAGCAGCTCCGAGGGGGCCCACTATGGCTACACCTTC	CASSSEGAHYGYTF	NA	TRBD1	TRBV5-1	TRBJ1-2
TGCGCCAGCAGCCGAGAACTAGCGAACTCCTACAATGAGCAGTTCTTC	CASSRELANSYNEQFF	NA	TRBD2	TRBV4-3	TRBJ2-1
TGTGCCAGCAGCCAAGACCCCAGGGACCAGCCCCAGCATTTT	CASSQDPRDQPQHF	many	NA	TRBV3-1	TRBJ1-5
TGTGCCAGCAGCCAGGAAACAGGGGGCGGTTATAATTCACCCCTCCACTTT	CASSQETGGGYNSPLHF	many	TRBD1	TRBV4-2	TRBJ1-6
TGTGCCAGCAGATCCAGCTATCAGCCCCAGCATTTT	CASRSSYQPQHF	NA	NA	TRBV12-3/TRBV12-4	TRBJ1-5
TGCAGTGCTAGAGATAACAGCAACTATGGCTACACCTTC	CSARDNSNYGYTF	few	NA	TRBV20-1	TRBJ1-2
TGTGCCAGCAGCTTAGCGCCAGCGGGGGGGCCTAATGAGCAGTTCTTC	CASSLAPAGGPNEQFF	many	TRBD2	TRBV7-2	TRBJ2-1
TGCGCCAGCAGCCAAGATGAGGGTGCGACTAATGAAAAACTGTTTTTT	CASSQDEGATNEKLFF	NA	NA	TRBV4-1	TRBJ1-4
TGCAGCGTTTCTGTACAGGGCACAGATACGCAGTATTTT	CSVSVQGTDTQYF	few	NA	TRBV29-1	TRBJ2-3
TGCGCCAGCAGCCAAGAGGGCTCTCGCACCTATGGCTACACCTTC	CASSQEGSRTYGYTF	few	NA	TRBV4-1	TRBJ1-2
TGCGCCAGCAGCTTGGGGCAGGGGGCTCCCGAGGAGCAGTATTTT	CASSLGQGAPEEQYF	few	TRBD1	TRBV5-1	TRBJ2-3
TGTGCCAGCAGCGTAGCTATAGGGATGGTTTACGAGCAGTACTTC	CASSVAIGMVYEQYF	NA	NA	TRBV9	TRBJ2-7
TGCAGTGGCGTGAAGGGGACTAGCACCGGGGAGCTGTTTTTT	CSGVKGTSTGELFF	NA	TRBD2	TRBV20-1	TRBJ2-2
TGTGCCAGCAGTGCCCCTAGACAGGGATCCTATGGCTACACCTTC	CASSAPRQGSYGYTF	NA	TRBD1	TRBV6-5	TRBJ1-2
TGTGCCAGCAGCCAGACAGGGACGTGGGAGACCCAGTACTTC	CASSQTGTWETQYF	many	TRBD1	TRBV9	TRBJ2-5
TGTGCCAGCAGCTTAAGAGCGGGGGGGCCGCGGCAGTACTTC	CASSLRAGGPRQYF	many	TRBD2	TRBV7-2	TRBJ2-7
TGTGCCAGCAGTCCGCCCTTCACAGGGAAGTGGGGCTACACCTTC	CASSPPFTGKWGYTF	few	NA	TRBV12-3/TRBV12-4	TRBJ1-2
TGTGCCAGCAGCGCAGGGGGCCGTCGGCAGCCCCAGCATTTT	CASSAGGRRQPQHF	NA	TRBD1	TRBV9	TRBJ1-5
TGTGCCAGCAGCTTCTATGACAACACTGAAGCTTTCTTT	CASSFYDNTEAFF	NA	NA	TRBV7-9	TRBJ1-1
TGTGCCAGCACCGACCCCGAGGGGGGCCGGTACCAAGAGACCCAGTACTTC	CASTDPEGGRYQETQYF	NA	NA	TRBV6-4	TRBJ2-5
TGTGCCAGCAGTCGCCGGGCGGCCTCAGGGCCCCAGCATTTT	CASSRRAASGPQHF	few	NA	TRBV12-3/TRBV12-4	TRBJ1-5